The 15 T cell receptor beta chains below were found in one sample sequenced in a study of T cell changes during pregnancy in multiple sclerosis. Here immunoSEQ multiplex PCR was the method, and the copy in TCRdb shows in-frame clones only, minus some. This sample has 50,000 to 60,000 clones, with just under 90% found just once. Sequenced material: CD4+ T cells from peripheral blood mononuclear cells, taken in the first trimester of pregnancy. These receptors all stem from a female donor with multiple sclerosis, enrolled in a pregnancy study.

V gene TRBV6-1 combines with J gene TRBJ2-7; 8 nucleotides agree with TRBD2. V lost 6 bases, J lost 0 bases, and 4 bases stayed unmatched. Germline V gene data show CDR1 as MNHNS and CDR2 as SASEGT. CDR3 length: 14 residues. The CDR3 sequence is CASSASGLSYEQYF. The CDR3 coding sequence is TGTGCCAGCAGCGCTAGCGGGCTCTCCTACGAGCAGTACTTC.

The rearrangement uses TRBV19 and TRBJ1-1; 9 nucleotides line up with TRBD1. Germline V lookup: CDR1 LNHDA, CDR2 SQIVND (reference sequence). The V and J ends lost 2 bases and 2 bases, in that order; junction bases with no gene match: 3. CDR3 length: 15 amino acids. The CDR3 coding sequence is TGTGCCAGTAGTATAACGGGACAGGGTAACACTGAAGCTTTCTTT. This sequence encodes CASSITGQGNTEAFF.

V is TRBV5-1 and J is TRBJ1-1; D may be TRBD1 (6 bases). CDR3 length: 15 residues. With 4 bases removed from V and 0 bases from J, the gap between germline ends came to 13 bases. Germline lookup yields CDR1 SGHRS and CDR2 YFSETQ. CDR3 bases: TGCGCCAGCAGCACTACGACAGGCGTGAACACTGAAGCTTTCTTT. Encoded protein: CASSTTTGVNTEAFF.

The CDR3 reads CAYLQGAWEAFF. CDR3 nucleotides: TGTGCCTATTTACAGGGGGCTTGGGAAGCTTTCTTT. The chain uses TRBV30 and TRBJ1-1; 9 bases agree with TRBD1. The CDR3 totals 12 residues. Trimming took 7 bases from V and 8 from J; bases not matched to a gene: 8. Germline CDR1 is GTSNPN and CDR2 is SVGIG (reference sequence). The full variable domain, its missing parts supplied by reference TRBV30 and TRBJ1-1, is SQTIHQWPATLVQPVGSPLSLECTVEGTSNPNLYWYRQAAGRGLQLLFYSVGIGQISSEVPQNLSASRPQDRQFILSSKKLLLSDSGFYLCAYLQGAWEAFFGQGTRLTVV.

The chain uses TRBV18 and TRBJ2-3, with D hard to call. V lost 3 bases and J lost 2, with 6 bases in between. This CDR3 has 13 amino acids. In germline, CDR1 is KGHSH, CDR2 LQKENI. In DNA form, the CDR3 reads TGTGCCAGCTCACCGGAGTCCACAGATACGCAGTATTTT. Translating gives CASSPESTDTQYF.

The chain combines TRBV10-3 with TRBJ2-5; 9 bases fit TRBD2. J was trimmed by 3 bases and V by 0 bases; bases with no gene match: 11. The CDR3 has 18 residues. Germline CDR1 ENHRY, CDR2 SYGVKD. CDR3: CAISESIGSASGEETQYF. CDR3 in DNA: TGTGCCATCAGTGAGTCGATAGGTTCGGCTAGCGGGGAAGAGACCCAGTACTTC.

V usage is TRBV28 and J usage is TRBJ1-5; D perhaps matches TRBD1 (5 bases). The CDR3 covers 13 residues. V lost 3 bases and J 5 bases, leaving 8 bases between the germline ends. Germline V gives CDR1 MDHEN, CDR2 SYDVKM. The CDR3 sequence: CASSFGRDQPQHF. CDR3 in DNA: TGTGCCAGCAGTTTCGGCAGGGATCAGCCCCAGCATTTT.

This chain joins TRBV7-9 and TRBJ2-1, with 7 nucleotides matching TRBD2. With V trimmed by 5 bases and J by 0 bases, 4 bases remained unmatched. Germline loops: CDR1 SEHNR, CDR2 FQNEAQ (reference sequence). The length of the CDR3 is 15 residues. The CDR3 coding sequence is TGTGCCAGCAGCCGCGGGACTACCTCCTACAATGAGCAGTTCTTC. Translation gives CASSRGTTSYNEQFF.

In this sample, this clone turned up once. CDR3 sequence: CASSPDTNTGELFF. The CDR3 DNA is TGTGCCAGCAGCCCGGACACGAACACCGGGGAGCTGTTTTTT. The chain couples TRBV7-9 to TRBJ2-2; weak D call: TRBD1 (5 bases). V dropped 5 bases and J dropped 0 bases, with 7 bases sitting between them. Germline-derived CDR1 and CDR2 are SEHNR and FQNEAQ (reference sequence). This CDR3 spans 14 amino acids.

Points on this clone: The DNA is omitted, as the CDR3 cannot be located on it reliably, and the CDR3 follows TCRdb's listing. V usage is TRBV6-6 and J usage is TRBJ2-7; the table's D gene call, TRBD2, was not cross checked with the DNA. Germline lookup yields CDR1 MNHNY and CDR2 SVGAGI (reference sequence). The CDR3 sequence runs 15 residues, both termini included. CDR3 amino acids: CASSSSTGYGSEQYF.

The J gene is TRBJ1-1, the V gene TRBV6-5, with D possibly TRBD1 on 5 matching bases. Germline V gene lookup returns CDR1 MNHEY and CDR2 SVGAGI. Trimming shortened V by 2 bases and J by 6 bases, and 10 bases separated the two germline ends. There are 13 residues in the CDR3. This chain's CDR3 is CASSYRGPAEAFF. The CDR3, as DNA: TGTGCCAGCAGTTACAGGGGCCCGGCTGAAGCTTTCTTT.

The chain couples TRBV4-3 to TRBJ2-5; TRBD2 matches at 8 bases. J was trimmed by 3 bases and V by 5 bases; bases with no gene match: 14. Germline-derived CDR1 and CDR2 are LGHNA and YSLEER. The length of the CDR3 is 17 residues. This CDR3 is CASSAGGSSGVEETQYF. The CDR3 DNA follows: TGCGCCAGCAGCGCCGGTGGGAGTAGCGGGGTGGAAGAGACCCAGTACTTC.

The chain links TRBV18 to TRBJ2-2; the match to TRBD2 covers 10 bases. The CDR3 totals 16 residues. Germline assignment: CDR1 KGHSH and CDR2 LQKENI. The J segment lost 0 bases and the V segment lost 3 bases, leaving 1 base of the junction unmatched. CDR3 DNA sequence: TGTGCCAGCTCACCGGGACTAGCGTCGAACACCGGGGAGCTGTTTTTT. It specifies CASSPGLASNTGELFF.

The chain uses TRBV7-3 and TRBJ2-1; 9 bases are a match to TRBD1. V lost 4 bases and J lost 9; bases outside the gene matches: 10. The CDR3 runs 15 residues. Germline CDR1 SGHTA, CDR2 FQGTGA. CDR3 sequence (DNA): TGTGCCAGCAGCTCCTCCGGGACAGGGAGTGTTGAGCAGTTCTTC. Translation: CASSSSGTGSVEQFF.

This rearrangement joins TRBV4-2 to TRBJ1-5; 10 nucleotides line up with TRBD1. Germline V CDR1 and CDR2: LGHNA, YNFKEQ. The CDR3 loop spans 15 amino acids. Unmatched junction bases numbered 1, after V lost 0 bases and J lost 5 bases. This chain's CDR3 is CASSQDDRGHQPQHF. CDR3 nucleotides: TGTGCCAGCAGCCAAGATGACAGGGGGCATCAGCCCCAGCATTTT.